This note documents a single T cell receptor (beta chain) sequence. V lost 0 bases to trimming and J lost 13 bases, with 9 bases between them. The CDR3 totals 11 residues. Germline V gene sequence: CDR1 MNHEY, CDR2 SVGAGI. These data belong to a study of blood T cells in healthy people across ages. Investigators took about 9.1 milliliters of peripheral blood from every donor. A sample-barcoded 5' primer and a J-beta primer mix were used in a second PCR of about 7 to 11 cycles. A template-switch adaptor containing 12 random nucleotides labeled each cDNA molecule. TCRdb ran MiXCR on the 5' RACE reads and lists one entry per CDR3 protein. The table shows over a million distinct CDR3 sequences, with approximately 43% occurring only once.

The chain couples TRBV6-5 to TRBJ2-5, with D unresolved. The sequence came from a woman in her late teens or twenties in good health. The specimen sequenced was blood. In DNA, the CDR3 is TGTGCCAGCAGTTACTCTCACGAGCGGTACTTC. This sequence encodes CASSYSHERYF.